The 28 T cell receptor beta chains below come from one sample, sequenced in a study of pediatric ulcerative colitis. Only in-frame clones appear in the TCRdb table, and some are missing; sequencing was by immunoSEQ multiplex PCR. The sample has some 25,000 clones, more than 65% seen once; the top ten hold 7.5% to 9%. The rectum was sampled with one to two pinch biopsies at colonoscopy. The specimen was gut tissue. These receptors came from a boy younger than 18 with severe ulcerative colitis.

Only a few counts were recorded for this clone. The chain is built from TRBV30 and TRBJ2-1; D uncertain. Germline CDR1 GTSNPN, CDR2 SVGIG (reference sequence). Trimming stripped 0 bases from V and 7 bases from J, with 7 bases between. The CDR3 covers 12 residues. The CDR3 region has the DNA TGTGCCTGGAGTGTGGTATTGAATGAGCAGTTCTTC. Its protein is CAWSVVLNEQFF.

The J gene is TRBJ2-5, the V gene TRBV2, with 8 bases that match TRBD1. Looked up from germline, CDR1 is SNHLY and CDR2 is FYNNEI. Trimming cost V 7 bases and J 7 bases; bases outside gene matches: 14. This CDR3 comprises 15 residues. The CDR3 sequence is CASNAQGAAGATQYF. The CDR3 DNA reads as TGTGCCAGCAATGCTCAGGGGGCGGCAGGAGCGACCCAGTACTTC.

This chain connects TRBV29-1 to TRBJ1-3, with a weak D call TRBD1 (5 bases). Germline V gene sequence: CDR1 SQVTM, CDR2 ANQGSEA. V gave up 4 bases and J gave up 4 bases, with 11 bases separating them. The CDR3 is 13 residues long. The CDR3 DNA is TGCAGCGTTGTTGGGGGAGACGGAAACACCATATATTTT. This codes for CSVVGGDGNTIYF.

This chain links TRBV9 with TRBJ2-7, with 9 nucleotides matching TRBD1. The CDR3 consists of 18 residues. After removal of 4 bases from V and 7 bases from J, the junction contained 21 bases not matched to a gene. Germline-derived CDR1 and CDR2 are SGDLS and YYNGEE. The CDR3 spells CASSSGDRATRRGLEQYF. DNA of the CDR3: TGTGCCAGCAGCTCCGGGGACAGGGCGACTAGAAGGGGGCTAGAGCAGTACTTC. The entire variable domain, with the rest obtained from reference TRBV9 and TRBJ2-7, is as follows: DSGVTQTPKHLITATGQRVTLRCSPRSGDLSVYWYQQSLDQGLQFLIQYYNGEERAKGNILERFSAQQFPDLHSELNLSSLELGDSALYFCASSSGDRATRRGLEQYFGPGTRLTVT.

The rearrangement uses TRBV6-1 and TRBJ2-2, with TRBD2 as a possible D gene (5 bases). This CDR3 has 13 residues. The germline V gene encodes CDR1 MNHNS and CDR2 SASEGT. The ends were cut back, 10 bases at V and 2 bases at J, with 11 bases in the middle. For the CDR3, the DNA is TGTGCCACCGGCCGGGATAACACCGGGGAGCTGTTTTTT. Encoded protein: CATGRDNTGELFF.

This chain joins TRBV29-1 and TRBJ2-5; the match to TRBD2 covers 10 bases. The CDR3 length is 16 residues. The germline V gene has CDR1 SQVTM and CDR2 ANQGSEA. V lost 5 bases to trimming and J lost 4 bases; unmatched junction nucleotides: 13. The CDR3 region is CSVIMSGRARGETQYF. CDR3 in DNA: TGCAGCGTTATTATGAGCGGGAGGGCCCGGGGAGAGACCCAGTACTTC.

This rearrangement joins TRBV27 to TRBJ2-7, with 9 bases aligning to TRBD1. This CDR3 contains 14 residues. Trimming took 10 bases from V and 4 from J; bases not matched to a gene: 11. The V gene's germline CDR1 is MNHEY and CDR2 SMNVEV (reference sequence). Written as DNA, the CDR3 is TGTGCCACTTCAAGCAGGACAGGGGTATACGAGCAGTACTTC. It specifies CATSSRTGVYEQYF.

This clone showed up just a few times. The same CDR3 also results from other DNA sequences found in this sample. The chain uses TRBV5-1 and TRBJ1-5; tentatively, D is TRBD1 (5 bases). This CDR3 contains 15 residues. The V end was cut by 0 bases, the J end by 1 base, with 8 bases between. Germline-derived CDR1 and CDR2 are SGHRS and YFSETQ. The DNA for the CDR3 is TGCGCCAGCAGCTTGGAAGGGGTAAGCAATCAGCCCCAGCATTTT. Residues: CASSLEGVSNQPQHF.

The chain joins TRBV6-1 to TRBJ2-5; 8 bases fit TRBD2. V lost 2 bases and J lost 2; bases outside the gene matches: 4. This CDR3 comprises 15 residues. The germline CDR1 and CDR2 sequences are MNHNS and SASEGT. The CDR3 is CASSEHGRGQETQYF. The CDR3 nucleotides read TGTGCCAGCAGTGAACACGGGAGGGGTCAAGAGACCCAGTACTTC.

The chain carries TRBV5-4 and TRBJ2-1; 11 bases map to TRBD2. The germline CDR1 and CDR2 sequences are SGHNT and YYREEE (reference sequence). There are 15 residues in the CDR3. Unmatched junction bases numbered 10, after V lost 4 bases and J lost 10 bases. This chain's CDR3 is CASSPHTSGSKEQFF. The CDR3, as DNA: TGTGCCAGCAGCCCTCATACTAGCGGGAGTAAGGAGCAGTTCTTC.

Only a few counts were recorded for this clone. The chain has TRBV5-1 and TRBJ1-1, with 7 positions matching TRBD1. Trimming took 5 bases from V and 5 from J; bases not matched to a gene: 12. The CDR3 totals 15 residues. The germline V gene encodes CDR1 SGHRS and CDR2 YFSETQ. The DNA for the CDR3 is TGCGCCAGCAGACCTGACGGGACAGAGGGAACTGAAGCTTTCTTT. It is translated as CASRPDGTEGTEAFF. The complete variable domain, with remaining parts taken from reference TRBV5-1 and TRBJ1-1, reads KAGVTQTPRYLIKTRGQQVTLSCSPISGHRSVSWYQQTPGQGLQFLFEYFSETQRNKGNFPGRFSGRQFSNSRSEMNVSTLELGDSALYLCASRPDGTEGTEAFFGQGTRLTVV.

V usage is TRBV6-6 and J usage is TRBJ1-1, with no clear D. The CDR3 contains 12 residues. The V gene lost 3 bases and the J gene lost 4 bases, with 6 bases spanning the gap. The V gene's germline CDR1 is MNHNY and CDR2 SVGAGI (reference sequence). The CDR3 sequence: CASSYVGTEAFF. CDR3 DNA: TGTGCCAGCAGTTATGTGGGCACTGAAGCTTTCTTT.

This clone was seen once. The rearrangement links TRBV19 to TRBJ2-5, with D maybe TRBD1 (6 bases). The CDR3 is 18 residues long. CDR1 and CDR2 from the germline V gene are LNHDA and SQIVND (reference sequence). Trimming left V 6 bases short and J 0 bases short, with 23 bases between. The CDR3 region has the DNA TGTGCCAGTAGGAGACCCCCGGGACCCGGGACACACCAAGAGACCCAGTACTTC. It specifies CASRRPPGPGTHQETQYF. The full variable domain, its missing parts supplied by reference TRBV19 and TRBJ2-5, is DGGITQSPKYLFRKEGQNVTLSCEQNLNHDAMYWYRQDPGQGLRLIYYSQIVNDFQKGDIAEGYSVSREKKESFPLTVTSAQKNPTAFYLCASRRPPGPGTHQETQYFGPGTRLLVL.

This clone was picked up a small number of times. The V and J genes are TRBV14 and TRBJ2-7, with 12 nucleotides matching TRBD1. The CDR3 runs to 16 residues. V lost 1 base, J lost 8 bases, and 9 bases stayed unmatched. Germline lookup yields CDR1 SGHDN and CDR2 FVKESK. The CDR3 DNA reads TGTGCCAGCAGCCAAGGTGGGGGACAGGGGGCTCGCAAGCAGTACTTC. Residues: CASSQGGGQGARKQYF. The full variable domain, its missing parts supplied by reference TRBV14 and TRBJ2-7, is EAGVTQFPSHSVIEKGQTVTLRCDPISGHDNLYWYRRVMGKEIKFLLHFVKESKQDESGMPNNRFLAERTGGTYSTLKVQPAELEDSGVYFCASSQGGGQGARKQYFGPGTRLTVT.

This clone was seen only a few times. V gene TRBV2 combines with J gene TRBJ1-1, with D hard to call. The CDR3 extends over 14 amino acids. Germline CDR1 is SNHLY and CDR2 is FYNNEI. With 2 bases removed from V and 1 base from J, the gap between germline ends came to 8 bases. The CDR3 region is CASSEQLGNTEAFF. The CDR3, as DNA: TGTGCCAGCAGTGAACAGCTGGGGAACACTGAAGCTTTCTTT.

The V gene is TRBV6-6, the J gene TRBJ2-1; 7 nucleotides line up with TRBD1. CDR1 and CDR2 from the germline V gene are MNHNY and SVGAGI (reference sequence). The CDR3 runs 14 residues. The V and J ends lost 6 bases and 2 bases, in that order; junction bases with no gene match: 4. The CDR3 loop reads CASSRGQTYNEQFF. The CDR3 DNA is TGTGCCAGCAGCCGGGGACAGACCTACAATGAGCAGTTCTTC.

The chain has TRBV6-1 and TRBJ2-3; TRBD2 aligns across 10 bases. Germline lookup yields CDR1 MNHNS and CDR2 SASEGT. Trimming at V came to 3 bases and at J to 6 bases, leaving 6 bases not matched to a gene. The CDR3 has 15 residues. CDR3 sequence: CASSELAGESDTQYF. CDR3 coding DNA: TGTGCCAGCAGTGAGCTAGCGGGAGAGTCCGATACGCAGTATTTT.

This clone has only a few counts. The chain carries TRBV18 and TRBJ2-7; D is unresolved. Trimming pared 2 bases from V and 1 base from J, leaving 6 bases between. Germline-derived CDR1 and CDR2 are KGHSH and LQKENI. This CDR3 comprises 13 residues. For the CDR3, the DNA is TGTGCCAGCTCACCAGAGCTTTCCTACGAGCAGTACTTC. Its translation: CASSPELSYEQYF.

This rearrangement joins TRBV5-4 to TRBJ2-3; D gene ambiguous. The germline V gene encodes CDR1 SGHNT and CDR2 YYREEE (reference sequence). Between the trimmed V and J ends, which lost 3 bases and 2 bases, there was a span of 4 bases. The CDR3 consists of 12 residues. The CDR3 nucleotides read TGTGCCAGCAGCTCAGACACAGATACGCAGTATTTT. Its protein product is CASSSDTDTQYF.

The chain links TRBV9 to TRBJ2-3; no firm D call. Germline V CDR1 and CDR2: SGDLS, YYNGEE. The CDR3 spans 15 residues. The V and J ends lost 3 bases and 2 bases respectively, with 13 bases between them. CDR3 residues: CASSDQRWYTDTQYF. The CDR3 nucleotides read TGTGCCAGCAGCGACCAACGGTGGTACACAGATACGCAGTATTTT.

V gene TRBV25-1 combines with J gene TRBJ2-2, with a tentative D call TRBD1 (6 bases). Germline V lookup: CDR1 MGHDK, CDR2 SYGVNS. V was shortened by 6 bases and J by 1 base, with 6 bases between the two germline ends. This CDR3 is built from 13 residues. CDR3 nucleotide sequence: TGTGCCAGCAGACAGGGGAACACCGGGGAGCTGTTTTTT. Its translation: CASRQGNTGELFF.

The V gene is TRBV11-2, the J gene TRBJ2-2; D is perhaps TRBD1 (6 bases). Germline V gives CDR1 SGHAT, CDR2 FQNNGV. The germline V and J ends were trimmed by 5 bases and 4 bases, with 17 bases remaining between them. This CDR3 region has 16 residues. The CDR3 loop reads CASSPTGTLITGELFF. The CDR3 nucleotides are TGTGCCAGCAGCCCGACCGGGACATTAATCACCGGGGAGCTGTTTTTT.

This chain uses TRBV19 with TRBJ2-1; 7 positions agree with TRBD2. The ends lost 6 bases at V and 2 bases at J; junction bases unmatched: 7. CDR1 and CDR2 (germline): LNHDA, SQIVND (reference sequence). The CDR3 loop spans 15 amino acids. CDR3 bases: TGTGCCAGTAGCCTCTCTCTAGCGGCCTACAATGAGCAGTTCTTC. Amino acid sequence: CASSLSLAAYNEQFF.

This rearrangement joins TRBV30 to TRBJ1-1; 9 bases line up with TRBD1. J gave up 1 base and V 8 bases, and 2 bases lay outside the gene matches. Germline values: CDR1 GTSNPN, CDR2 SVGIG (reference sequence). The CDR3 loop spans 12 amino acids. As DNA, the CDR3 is TGTGCCGCACAGGGGGCGAACACTGAAGCTTTCTTT. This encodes CAAQGANTEAFF.

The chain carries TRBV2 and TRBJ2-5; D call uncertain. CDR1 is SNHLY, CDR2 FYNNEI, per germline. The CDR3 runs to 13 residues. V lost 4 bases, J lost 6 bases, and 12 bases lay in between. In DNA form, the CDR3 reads TGTGCCAGCAGTGGCAATCCGGGCCAGACCCAGTACTTC. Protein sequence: CASSGNPGQTQYF.

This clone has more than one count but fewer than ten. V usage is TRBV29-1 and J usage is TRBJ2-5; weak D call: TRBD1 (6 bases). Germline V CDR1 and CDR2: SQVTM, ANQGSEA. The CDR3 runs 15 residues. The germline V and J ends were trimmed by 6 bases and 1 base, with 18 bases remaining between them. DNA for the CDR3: TGCAGCGTGCAAGGACAGCAAGAACGCCAAGAGACCCAGTACTTC. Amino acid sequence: CSVQGQQERQETQYF.

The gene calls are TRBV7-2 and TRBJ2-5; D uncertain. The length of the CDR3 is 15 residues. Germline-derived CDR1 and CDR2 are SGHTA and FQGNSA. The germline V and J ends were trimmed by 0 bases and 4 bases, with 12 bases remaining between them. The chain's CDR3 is CASSLAGRNPETQYF. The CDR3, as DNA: TGTGCCAGCAGCTTAGCCGGACGTAACCCAGAGACCCAGTACTTC.

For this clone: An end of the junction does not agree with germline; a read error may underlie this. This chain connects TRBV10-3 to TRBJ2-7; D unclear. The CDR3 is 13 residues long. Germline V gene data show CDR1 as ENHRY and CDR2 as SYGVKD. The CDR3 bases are TGTGCCACCAGTGATACCCGCTCCTACGAGCAGTACTTC. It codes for CATSDTRSYEQYF.